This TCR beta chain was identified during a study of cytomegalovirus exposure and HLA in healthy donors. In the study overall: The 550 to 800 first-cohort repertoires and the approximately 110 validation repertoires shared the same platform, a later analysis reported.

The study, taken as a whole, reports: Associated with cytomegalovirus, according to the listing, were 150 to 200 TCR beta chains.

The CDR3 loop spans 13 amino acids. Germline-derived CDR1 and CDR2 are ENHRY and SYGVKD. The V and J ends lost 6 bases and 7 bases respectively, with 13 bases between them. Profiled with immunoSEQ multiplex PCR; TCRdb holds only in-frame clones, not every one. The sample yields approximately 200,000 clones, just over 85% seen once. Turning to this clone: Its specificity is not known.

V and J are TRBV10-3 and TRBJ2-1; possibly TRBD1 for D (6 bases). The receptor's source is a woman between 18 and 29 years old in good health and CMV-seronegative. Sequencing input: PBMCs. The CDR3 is CAISGQLGNEQFF. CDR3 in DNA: TGTGCCATCAGCGGACAGCTAGGGAATGAGCAGTTCTTC.